Listed here are 10 T cell receptor beta chains from one sample, sequenced in a study of T cell responses to AZD1222 COVID-19 vaccine. Profiling relied on immunoSEQ multiplex PCR, and the TCRdb table lists in-frame clones only, not all of them. The sample contains about 180,000 clones, 70% to 90% of which appear only once. Sequenced material: peripheral blood, taken 28 days after the second dose of the MenACWY control vaccine. The source of these receptors is an adult who received the MenACWY meningococcal vaccine as a control.

The chain has TRBV7-2 and TRBJ2-1; 7 bases agree with TRBD2. The CDR3 is 14 residues long. Germline CDR1 is SGHTA and CDR2 is FQGNSA. The V and J ends lost 0 bases and 5 bases, in that order; junction bases with no gene match: 1. In DNA form, the CDR3 reads TGTGCCAGCAGCTTAGCGCGGGAGAACAATGAGCAGTTCTTC. Translation: CASSLARENNEQFF.

J is TRBJ1-2 and V is TRBV4-3; perhaps TRBD1 as D (6 bases). The CDR3 covers 15 residues. The V gene lost 4 bases and the J gene lost 3 bases, with 15 bases spanning the gap. Looked up from germline, CDR1 is LGHNA and CDR2 is YSLEER. The CDR3 here is CASSLGAGSYYGYTF. The CDR3 DNA sequence: TGCGCCAGCAGCCTGGGGGCAGGGTCTTACTATGGCTACACCTTC.

This rearrangement joins TRBV3-1 (or the pseudogene TRBV3-2) to TRBJ1-1; D remains unclear. CDR1 LGHDT and CDR2 YNNKEL come from the germline V gene (reference sequence). The CDR3 loop spans 14 amino acids. Deletions cut 0 bases from V and 1 base from J, with 6 bases between. For the CDR3, the DNA is TGTGCCAGCAGCCAAGATACCGGGAACACTGAAGCTTTCTTT. Residues: CASSQDTGNTEAFF.

The rearrangement joins TRBV24-1 to TRBJ2-1, with D unresolved. The CDR3 spans 11 residues. The germline CDR1 and CDR2 sequences are KGHDR and SFDVKD. Trimming took off 10 bases at V and 0 bases at J, with 3 bases between the two ends. In DNA form, the CDR3 reads TGTGCCACTAGCTCCTACAATGAGCAGTTCTTC. Protein: CATSSYNEQFF.

The V call is TRBV10-2, the J call TRBJ1-5; 9 positions agree with TRBD1. The germline V gene encodes CDR1 WSHSY and CDR2 SAAADI. V was clipped by 0 bases and J by 5 bases; unmatched bases: 2. The CDR3 is 15 amino acids. The CDR3 nucleotides read TGCGCCAGCAGTGAGTCTACAGGGGGCCATCAGCCCCAGCATTTT. Translated: CASSESTGGHQPQHF.

The chain combines TRBV7-9 with TRBJ2-1, with a tentative D call TRBD1 (7 bases). This CDR3 is built from 15 residues. The germline V and J ends were trimmed by 5 bases and 1 base, with 12 bases remaining between them. Germline values: CDR1 SEHNR, CDR2 FQNEAQ (reference sequence). The CDR3 here is CASSPAGGSYNEQFF. The CDR3 DNA reads as TGTGCCAGCAGCCCCGCAGGGGGGTCCTACAATGAGCAGTTCTTC.

The chain couples TRBV11-2 to TRBJ1-4; D perhaps matches TRBD1 (6 bases). There are 14 residues in the CDR3. Germline assignment: CDR1 SGHAT and CDR2 FQNNGV. V dropped 6 bases and J dropped 5 bases, with 13 bases sitting between them. The CDR3 spells CASRPGRGNEKLFF. The CDR3 DNA follows: TGTGCCAGCAGGCCCGGGAGGGGGAATGAAAAACTGTTTTTT.

V usage is TRBV28 and J usage is TRBJ1-5; D call uncertain. Germline loops: CDR1 MDHEN, CDR2 SYDVKM. V lost 1 base and J 4 bases, leaving 5 bases between the germline ends. CDR3 size: 13 residues. The CDR3 region has the DNA TGTGCCAGCAGTTTATTGAGGAATCAGCCCCAGCATTTT. Its translation: CASSLLRNQPQHF.

V usage is TRBV4-1 and J usage is TRBJ2-3; 9 nucleotides line up with TRBD1. The CDR3 is 19 amino acids. CDR1 MGHRA and CDR2 YSYEKL come from the germline V gene. The V and J ends lost 6 bases and 5 bases, in that order; junction bases with no gene match: 21. Here the CDR3 DNA reads TGCGCCAGCAGTCCTTTCGGGAGAAGGGGACAGGGAGGCGGAGATACGCAGTATTTT. Residues: CASSPFGRRGQGGGDTQYF.

The table lists this clone with a count of one. The chain joins TRBV9 to TRBJ1-3, with TRBD1 identical over 7 bases. Per the germline V gene, CDR1 is SGDLS and CDR2 is YYNGEE. This CDR3 is built from 14 residues. V shed 3 bases, J shed 3 bases, and the junction held 3 bases outside the gene matches. The CDR3 loop is CASSAWTGGNTIYF. The CDR3 DNA follows: TGTGCCAGCAGCGCCTGGACAGGTGGAAACACCATATATTTT.